A single sample is the source of the 14 T cell receptor beta chains below, sequenced in a study of blood T cell repertoires in COVID-19. Produced via immunoSEQ multiplex PCR; TCRdb's table is partial and in-frame only. The sample comprises 15,000 to 20,000 clones, roughly nine tenths of which are singletons, and roughly 17% rests with the top ten. The sample consisted of peripheral blood. These receptors all stem from a man between 70 and 80 years old with acute or convalescent COVID-19.

This sequence joins TRBV7-3 and TRBJ2-5; D possibly corresponds to TRBD1 (5 bases). CDR1 and CDR2 from the germline V gene are SGHTA and FQGTGA. The CDR3 runs 13 residues. V was clipped by 6 bases and J by 2 bases, with 10 bases between them. The CDR3 protein is CASRLAGQETQYF. CDR3 DNA sequence: TGTGCCAGCAGGTTGGCAGGGCAAGAGACCCAGTACTTC.

The chain uses TRBV19 and TRBJ1-5, with 9 bases aligning to TRBD1. V dropped 4 bases and J dropped 2; count of bases not matched to a gene: 6. CDR3 length: 16 residues. Germline V gene sequence: CDR1 LNHDA, CDR2 SQIVND (reference sequence). The CDR3 sequence is CASSTTGGSGNQPQHF. CDR3 in DNA: TGTGCCAGTAGTACAACAGGGGGCAGCGGCAATCAGCCCCAGCATTTT. The complete variable domain, with remaining parts taken from reference TRBV19 and TRBJ1-5, reads DGGITQSPKYLFRKEGQNVTLSCEQNLNHDAMYWYRQDPGQGLRLIYYSQIVNDFQKGDIAEGYSVSREKKESFPLTVTSAQKNPTAFYLCASSTTGGSGNQPQHFGDGTRLSIL.

The chain is built from TRBV4-2 and TRBJ1-2; 12 bases match TRBD1. This CDR3 is 15 amino acids long. CDR1 is LGHNA and CDR2 is YNFKEQ in the germline V gene. J was trimmed by 6 bases and V by 2 bases; bases with no gene match: 4. CDR3 residues: CASSQQGQGADGYTF. The DNA of the CDR3 is TGTGCCAGCAGCCAACAGGGACAGGGGGCGGATGGCTACACCTTC.

The V and J genes are TRBV27 and TRBJ2-7, with 8 bases matching TRBD1. V trimming: 8 bases; J trimming: 3 bases; junction bases outside the gene matches: 12. This CDR3 has 15 amino acids. Germline assignment: CDR1 MNHEY and CDR2 SMNVEV (reference sequence). CDR3 nucleotides: TGTGCCAGCTCGATGGGGGCAGGGGGCTACTACGAGCAGTACTTC. Encoded protein: CASSMGAGGYYEQYF.

The chain has TRBV29-1 and TRBJ1-2; D is uncertain. The length of the CDR3 is 13 residues. Germline CDR1 SQVTM, CDR2 ANQGSEA. The V and J ends lost 4 bases and 2 bases respectively, with 11 bases between them. CDR3 bases: TGCAGCGTTGGGGAGTCAGGCAACTATGGCTACACCTTC. Its protein is CSVGESGNYGYTF.

The chain uses TRBV7-2 and TRBJ2-7; 7 bases match TRBD2. Germline CDR1 SGHTA, CDR2 FQGNSA. CDR3 length: 15 residues. Trimming cost V 6 bases and J 2 bases; bases outside gene matches: 10. The CDR3 loop reads CASSHQAGLTYEQYF. The CDR3 bases are TGTGCCAGCAGTCATCAAGCGGGGTTAACCTACGAGCAGTACTTC. The whole variable domain, remainder taken from reference TRBV7-2 and TRBJ2-7, is GAGVSQSPSNKVTEKGKDVELRCDPISGHTALYWYRQSLGQGLEFLIYFQGNSAPDKSGLPSDRFSAERTGGSVSTLTIQRTQQEDSAVYLCASSHQAGLTYEQYFGPGTRLTVT.

This CDR3 is CASSPFVSNEQFF. The CDR3 bases are TGTGCCAGCTCACCTTTCGTTAGCAATGAGCAGTTCTTC. The gene calls are TRBV18 and TRBJ2-1; the D is unclear. V lost 3 bases, J lost 6 bases, and 9 bases lay in between. The CDR3 is made up of 13 amino acids. Germline CDR1 reads KGHSH; CDR2 reads LQKENI.

This clone occurred a few times. The V and J genes are TRBV18 and TRBJ1-4; no definite D call. The CDR3 has 12 residues. Deletions cut 6 bases from V and 6 bases from J, with 8 bases between. CDR1 is KGHSH, CDR2 LQKENI, per germline. This CDR3 reads CASSDQDEKLFF. In nucleotides, the CDR3 is TGTGCCAGCTCCGATCAGGATGAAAAACTGTTTTTT.

The chain links TRBV7-2 to TRBJ1-2; D might be TRBD1 (5 bases). V lost 1 base to trimming and J lost 2 bases, with 8 bases between them. Germline assignment: CDR1 SGHTA and CDR2 FQGNSA. The CDR3 consists of 14 residues. The CDR3 DNA sequence: TGTGCCAGCAGCTTAGATGCAGGGAACTATGGCTACACCTTC. Its protein is CASSLDAGNYGYTF.

The DNA of the CDR3 is TGCGCCAGCAGCCACCCAACTAGCGCTAGGGCAGATACGCAGTATTTT. Amino acid sequence: CASSHPTSARADTQYF. The chain joins TRBV4-1 to TRBJ2-3, with 7 nucleotides matching TRBD2. With 3 bases clipped from V and 4 bases from J, the junction kept 10 bases outside the gene matches. Germline values: CDR1 MGHRA, CDR2 YSYEKL. CDR3 length equals 16 residues.

The V gene is TRBV14, the J gene TRBJ1-5; D not resolved. Trimming shortened V by 0 bases and J by 9 bases, and 9 bases separated the two germline ends. Germline values: CDR1 SGHDN, CDR2 FVKESK. This CDR3 comprises 13 residues. CDR3 in amino acids: CASSQENAGPQHF. The CDR3 bases are TGTGCCAGCAGCCAAGAGAATGCCGGGCCCCAGCATTTT.

This clone was seen just once. The chain is built from TRBV3-1 (or the pseudogene TRBV3-2) and TRBJ2-4, with D unresolved. CDR3 length: 16 amino acids. From germline, CDR1 is LGHDT and CDR2 YNNKEL (reference sequence). Trimming pared 8 bases from V and 0 bases from J, leaving 17 bases between. The CDR3 DNA reads as TGTGCCAGCCCGTCCATGAGCGACTTAGCCAAAAACATTCAGTACTTC. This codes for CASPSMSDLAKNIQYF.

The chain uses TRBV13 and TRBJ1-2, with 8 bases that match TRBD1. Germline lookup yields CDR1 PRHDT and CDR2 FYEKMQ (reference sequence). The CDR3 has 13 amino acids. J gave up 8 bases and V 4 bases, and 6 bases lay outside the gene matches. CDR3 coding DNA: TGTGCCAGCAGCTCTGGACAGGGTCGAGGCTACACCTTC. Its translation is CASSSGQGRGYTF.

The table lists this clone with a count of one. This chain connects TRBV7-9 to TRBJ1-1, with D possibly being TRBD1 (5 bases). Germline CDR1 is SEHNR and CDR2 is FQNEAQ (reference sequence). The CDR3 runs 14 residues. Deletions cut 5 bases from V and 3 bases from J, with 13 bases between. The chain's CDR3 is CASSNERGYTEAFF. For the CDR3, the DNA is TGTGCCAGCAGCAACGAGCGGGGGTACACTGAAGCTTTCTTT. Full variable domain (rest looked up from reference TRBV7-9 and TRBJ1-1): DTGVSQNPRHKITKRGQNVTFRCDPISEHNRLYWYRQTLGQGPEFLTYFQNEAQLEKSRLLSDRFSAERPKGSFSTLEIQRTEQGDSAMYLCASSNERGYTEAFFGQGTRLTVV.